These 21 T cell receptor beta chains were sequenced from one sample in a study of regulatory T cells in long-lasting Graves disease. Time point reported: newly diagnosed GD, antithyroid drugs for less than 3 months. PBMCs were the source of the RNA used for TCR sequencing. The authors built TCR beta libraries using iRepertoire HTBI primers and Arm-PCR of CDR3 regions. TCRdb itself ran the multiplex PCR reads through MiXCR, one entry per CDR3 protein. Among some 320,000 distinct CDR3 sequences listed, 18% were seen once. Sequencing was performed on peripheral blood mononuclear cells (PBMCs), taken at new diagnosis, from a patient treated with antithyroid drugs. These receptors were taken from a female donor with Graves disease.

This clonotype was counted at least ten times. The chain is built from TRBV20-1 and TRBJ2-3; 7 positions agree with TRBD2. V lost 2 bases, J lost 1 base, and 0 bases stayed unmatched. CDR3 length: 13 amino acids. CDR1 is DFQATT and CDR2 is SNEGSKA in the germline V gene (reference sequence). CDR3 nucleotides: TGCAGTGCTAGAAGCGGGGGCACAGATACGCAGTATTTT. This gives the protein CSARSGGTDTQYF.

This chain uses TRBV7-8 with TRBJ2-3, with D uncertain. Germline lookup yields CDR1 SGHVS and CDR2 FQNEAQ. V was pared by 5 bases and J by 2 bases, with 11 bases between. The CDR3 runs 14 residues. For the CDR3, the DNA is TGTGCCAGCAGCCCCCCAAGCAACACAGATACGCAGTATTTT. This gives the protein CASSPPSNTDTQYF.

In its sample, this clonotype was seen many times. A junction boundary mismatches the germline segment, possibly from a read error. V and J are TRBV7-9 and TRBJ2-3; D is ambiguous. The CDR3 consists of 12 residues. Germline V gene sequence: CDR1 SEHNR, CDR2 FQNEAQ (reference sequence). The DNA of the CDR3 is TGTGCCAGCAGCCCGGGCACCTCCCCAGAACTTTTT. It is translated as CASSPGTSPELF.

The V gene is TRBV6-2 or TRBV6-3, the J gene TRBJ2-7; 9 nucleotides align to TRBD2. This CDR3 is built from 16 residues. Trimming took 1 base from V and 2 from J; bases not matched to a gene: 6. CDR1 MNHEY and CDR2 SVGEGT come from the germline V gene. The CDR3 DNA sequence: TGTGCCAGCAGTTACTTACGGGCTAGCGGGACCTACGAGCAGTACTTC. Residues: CASSYLRASGTYEQYF.

The V call is TRBV27, the J call TRBJ1-2; no clear D gene. Trimming shortened V by 7 bases and J by 4 bases, and 16 bases separated the two germline ends. The CDR3 contains 14 residues. The germline V gene encodes CDR1 MNHEY and CDR2 SMNVEV (reference sequence). The CDR3 sequence: CASTRKGGSYGYTF. The CDR3, as DNA: TGTGCCAGCACCCGAAAAGGAGGGTCCTATGGCTACACCTTC.

Ten or more counts support this clonotype. This chain joins TRBV28 and TRBJ2-1; possible D gene TRBD2, 6 bases. The CDR3 is 14 amino acids. The V and J ends lost 3 bases and 7 bases respectively, with 13 bases between them. The V gene's germline CDR1 is MDHEN and CDR2 SYDVKM. CDR3 DNA: TGTGCCAGCAGTTTGACTAGGATCGGGAATGAGCAGTTCTTC. Amino acids: CASSLTRIGNEQFF.

At least ten counts were recorded for this clonotype. The chain joins TRBV29-1 to TRBJ2-7; TRBD2 is a possible D gene (5 bases). The CDR3 has 15 amino acids. The germline CDR1 and CDR2 sequences are SQVTM and ANQGSEA. Between the trimmed V and J ends, which lost 3 bases and 2 bases, there was a span of 17 bases. CDR3 sequence (DNA): TGCAGCGTTGATCCGAGCGGTTACTTTACCTACGAGCAGTACTTC. This codes for CSVDPSGYFTYEQYF.

This clonotype was seen at least ten times. This chain uses TRBV27 with TRBJ2-3, with a tentative D call TRBD2 (5 bases). V lost 8 bases to trimming and J lost 6 bases, with 12 bases between them. Germline V gene data show CDR1 as MNHEY and CDR2 as SMNVEV (reference sequence). The CDR3 loop spans 12 amino acids. CDR3 DNA: TGTGCCAGCGGCGTGCGGGCGGATACGCAGTATTTT. Translated, it gives CASGVRADTQYF.

This clonotype was seen ten or more times. The rearrangement uses TRBV28 and TRBJ1-2, with a weak D call TRBD1 (6 bases). The CDR3 loop spans 14 amino acids. Germline-derived CDR1 and CDR2 are MDHEN and SYDVKM. Trimming took off 8 bases at V and 2 bases at J, with 15 bases between the two ends. The CDR3 bases are TGTGCCAGCCTGATGCAAGGGGGGAACTATGGCTACACCTTC. This gives the protein CASLMQGGNYGYTF.

This clonotype was detected many times. The chain employs TRBV28 and TRBJ2-7; D not certain. CDR1 is MDHEN and CDR2 is SYDVKM in the germline V gene. Trimming took 2 bases from V and 1 from J, leaving 6 bases between them. CDR3 length equals 13 residues. The DNA of the CDR3 is TGTGCCAGCAGTTTAAGGATGTCCTACGAGCAGTACTTC. Amino acids: CASSLRMSYEQYF.

This clonotype was detected ten times or more. The J gene is TRBJ2-5, the V gene TRBV28; D remains ambiguous. The CDR3 runs to 12 residues. Trimming stripped 3 bases from V and 7 bases from J, with 9 bases between. Germline V gene data show CDR1 as MDHEN and CDR2 as SYDVKM. CDR3 nucleotide sequence: TGTGCCAGCAGTTTTCGGGTAGCGACCCAGTACTTC. Translated, it gives CASSFRVATQYF.

This clonotype was recorded many times. The rearrangement links TRBV2 to TRBJ1-2; D unresolved. Trimming stripped 3 bases from V and 4 bases from J, with 6 bases between. This CDR3 comprises 12 residues. Germline assignment: CDR1 SNHLY and CDR2 FYNNEI. CDR3 nucleotide sequence: TGTGCCAGCAGTGATAACACCTATGGCTACACCTTC. Amino acids: CASSDNTYGYTF.

This chain uses TRBV20-1 with TRBJ2-7; TRBD2 might be the D (6 bases). The CDR3 is made up of 15 amino acids. Trimming shortened V by 5 bases and J by 4 bases, and 21 bases separated the two germline ends. The germline CDR1 and CDR2 sequences are DFQATT and SNEGSKA (reference sequence). The CDR3 sequence: CSAPSPLGSLYEQYF. Here the CDR3 DNA reads TGCAGTGCTCCGTCCCCCCTCGGGAGCTTATACGAGCAGTACTTC.

This clonotype was observed many times. At one end the junction does not follow the germline gene, possibly because of a read error. The genes are TRBV12-3 or TRBV12-4 and TRBJ2-7; D might be TRBD1 (6 bases). The CDR3 spans 12 residues. The CDR3 region is CAGSPTGYEQYF. CDR3 in DNA: TGTGCCGGCAGTCCCACAGGGTACGAGCAGTACTTC.

The chain employs TRBV12-3 or TRBV12-4 and TRBJ1-4, with TRBD1 matching 7 bases. J lost 8 bases, V lost 5 bases, and 8 bases had no gene match. CDR3 length equals 14 residues. The CDR3 region is CASSLETGREKLFF. The CDR3 nucleotides are TGTGCCAGCAGTCTCGAGACAGGGAGGGAAAAACTGTTTTTT.

This clonotype was seen many times. The gene calls are TRBV3-1 and TRBJ2-1, with 9 bases fitting TRBD1. CDR3 length equals 16 residues. After removal of 8 bases from V and 1 base from J, the junction contained 9 bases not matched to a gene. The germline CDR1 and CDR2 sequences are LGHDT and YNNKEL (reference sequence). CDR3: CASHDWGTGSYNEQFF. The CDR3 nucleotides read TGTGCCAGCCACGATTGGGGGACAGGGTCCTACAATGAGCAGTTCTTC.

This clonotype appeared many times. J is TRBJ2-3 and V is TRBV6-1, with D perhaps TRBD1 or TRBD2 (5 bases each). The V end was cut by 6 bases, the J end by 2 bases, with 12 bases between. The germline V gene encodes CDR1 MNHNS and CDR2 SASEGT. CDR3 length equals 14 residues. CDR3 protein: CASRPFGATDTQYF. CDR3 DNA: TGTGCCAGCAGACCCTTCGGGGCCACAGATACGCAGTATTTT.

This clonotype was observed at least ten times. This chain uses TRBV28 with TRBJ2-6; D might be TRBD1 (6 bases). Germline V gene sequence: CDR1 MDHEN, CDR2 SYDVKM. The CDR3 length is 19 residues. V lost 3 bases, J lost 0 bases, and 18 bases lay in between. CDR3 loop: CASSFVLGQSFSGANVLTF. The CDR3 bases are TGTGCCAGCAGTTTCGTATTAGGACAGTCCTTCTCTGGGGCCAACGTCCTGACTTTC.

This clonotype appeared many times. V usage is TRBV28 and J usage is TRBJ1-6; TRBD1 matches 12 bases. The CDR3 totals 18 residues. Germline CDR1 MDHEN, CDR2 SYDVKM. With 5 bases clipped from V and 7 bases from J, the junction kept 12 bases outside the gene matches. CDR3 nucleotide sequence: TGTGCCAGCAGTCCTGACTCCGGGACAGGGGGCGTGAATTCACCCCTCCACTTT. Encoded protein: CASSPDSGTGGVNSPLHF.

The table lists this clonotype with many counts. This chain connects TRBV28 to TRBJ2-5; D may be TRBD2 (7 bases). The CDR3 contains 18 residues. V gave up 3 bases and J gave up 5 bases, with 25 bases separating them. The germline V gene has CDR1 MDHEN and CDR2 SYDVKM. The CDR3 nucleotides read TGTGCCAGCAGTTTCCCGGGAGGTCCGGGGACACCACCCGAGACCCAGTACTTC. Its protein product is CASSFPGGPGTPPETQYF.

This clonotype was seen many times. This chain's CDR3 is CASSSAEGAYEQYF. The CDR3 nucleotides are TGTGCCAGCAGCTCCGCGGAGGGGGCCTACGAGCAGTACTTC. V and J are TRBV7-9 and TRBJ2-7; the D gene could be TRBD1 or TRBD2 (6 bases each). The CDR3 spans 14 residues. The germline V gene encodes CDR1 SEHNR and CDR2 FQNEAQ (reference sequence). Between the trimmed V and J ends, which lost 4 bases and 2 bases, there was a span of 12 bases.